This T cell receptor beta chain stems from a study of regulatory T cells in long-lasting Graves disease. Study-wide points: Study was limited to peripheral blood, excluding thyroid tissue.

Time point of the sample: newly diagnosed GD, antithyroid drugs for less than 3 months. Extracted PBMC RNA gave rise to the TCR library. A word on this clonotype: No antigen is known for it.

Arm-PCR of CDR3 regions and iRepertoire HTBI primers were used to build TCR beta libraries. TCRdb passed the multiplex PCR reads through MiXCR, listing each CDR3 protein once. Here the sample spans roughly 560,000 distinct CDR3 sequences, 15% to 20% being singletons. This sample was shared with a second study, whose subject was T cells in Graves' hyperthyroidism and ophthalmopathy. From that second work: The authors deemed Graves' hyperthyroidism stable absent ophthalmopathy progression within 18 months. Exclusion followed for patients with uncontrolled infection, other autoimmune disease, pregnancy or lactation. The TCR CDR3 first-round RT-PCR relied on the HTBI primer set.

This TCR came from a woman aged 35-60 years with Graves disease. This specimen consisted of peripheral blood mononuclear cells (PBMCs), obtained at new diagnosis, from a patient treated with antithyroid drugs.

CDR3: CASSQVSGPYGYTF. CDR3 coding DNA: TGTGCCAGCAGCCAAGTTTCAGGGCCCTATGGCTACACCTTC. The chain is built from TRBV3-1 and TRBJ1-2, with D possibly TRBD1 on 5 matching bases. The germline gives CDR1 LGHDT, CDR2 YNNKEL (reference sequence). V lost 1 base and J 4 bases, leaving 10 bases between the germline ends. The CDR3 consists of 14 residues.